This section outlines one TCR beta chain sequence together with its context. Its antigen specificity is not known. Nothing much larger sits one base from this clone, and base qualities are not available. The collaborating institutions used their own protocols to collect whole blood in K2EDTA tubes. For TCRbeta analysis, collaborators shipped samples as frozen whole blood, isolated PBMCs, or DNA extracted from either of those sample types. This sample was taken from a study of blood T cell repertoires in COVID-19 (dated by TCRdb to 2018 to 2020). As for the study more broadly: The collaborator samples originated in the United States, Italy and Spain and spanned the acute and convalescent phases of COVID-19. A de-identified subject ID, COVID-19 status, age in years and sex were almost always included in the sample metadata. Subjects who had been exposed to COVID-19, were actively infected with it, or had recovered from it provided the deeply sampled blood TCRbeta repertoires that made up the dataset. Where available, HLA class I and class II types were taken from metadata supplied by the sample provider and were not determined by assay-based typing. Samples were obtained from the ongoing ImmuneRACE study (first 160 participants) and from about 1,300 subjects provided by 6 global collaborators. The prospective study material was composed of cDNA or gDNA derived from T cells, B-cell-depleted T cells, or PBMCs. The repertoires were released in a freely available public database intended as a resource for research on the immune response to SARS-CoV-2.

After removal of 1 base from V and 6 bases from J, the junction retains 3 bases not matched to a gene. Reading from cysteine to phenylalanine, the CDR3 counts 14 amino acids. The kept DNA is CDR3 alone, 42 bases in frame from the first base. In the germline V gene, CDR1 corresponds to SNHLY and CDR2 to FYNNEI. The immunoSEQ Assay, a bias-controlled multiplex PCR, was used to amplify TCRbeta CDR3 regions from genomic DNA. The original methods were these. The number of nucleated cells in each sample was estimated by amplification of reference gene primers within the assay. To quantify the absolute abundance of each unique TCRbeta CDR3 rearrangement, sequence reads were collapsed and filtered. For each sample, productive Simpson clonality was calculated as the square root of Simpson's diversity index across productive rearrangements. Here the immuneACCESS table is served through TCRdb, limited to in-frame sequences with V and J called. Missing clones are a known gap in these copies; in checked studies unresolved V genes cover under half, and the rest lacks a known reason. Clone size and V and J calls were adopted from that table, with D and trimming inferred from the DNA. The sample profile shows under 55,000 clones; about 85% of them were found once. Of the sample, 31% falls within the top ten clones.

Broader findings and caveats from the paper: The quantity of clinical and demographic metadata differed by source and by participant and was supplied without curation.

The specimen sequenced was peripheral blood. This chain joins TRBV2 to TRBJ1-1, and TRBD1 matches 9 of the central bases. The receptor's source is an elderly woman with acute or convalescent COVID-19. CDR3 reads: CASSEEDRGAEAFF. Read as DNA, the sequence is TGTGCCAGCAGTGAAGAGGACAGGGGTGCTGAAGCTTTCTTT.